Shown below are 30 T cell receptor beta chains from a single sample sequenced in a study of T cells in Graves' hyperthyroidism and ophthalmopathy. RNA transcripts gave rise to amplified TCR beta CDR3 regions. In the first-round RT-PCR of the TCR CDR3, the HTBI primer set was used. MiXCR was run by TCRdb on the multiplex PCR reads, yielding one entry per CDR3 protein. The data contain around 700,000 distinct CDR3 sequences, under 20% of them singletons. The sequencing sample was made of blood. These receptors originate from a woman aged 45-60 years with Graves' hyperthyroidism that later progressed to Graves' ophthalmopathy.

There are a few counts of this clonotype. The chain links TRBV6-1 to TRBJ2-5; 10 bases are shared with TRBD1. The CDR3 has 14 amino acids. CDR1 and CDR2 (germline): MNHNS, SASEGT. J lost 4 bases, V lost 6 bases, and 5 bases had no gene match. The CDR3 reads CASRTGGWGETQYF. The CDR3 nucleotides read TGTGCCAGCAGGACAGGGGGCTGGGGAGAGACCCAGTACTTC.

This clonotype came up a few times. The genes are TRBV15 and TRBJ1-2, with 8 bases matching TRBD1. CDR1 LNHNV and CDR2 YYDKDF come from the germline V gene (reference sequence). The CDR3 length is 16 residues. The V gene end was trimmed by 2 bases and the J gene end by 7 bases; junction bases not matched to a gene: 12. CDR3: CATSRSYQGAYSGYTF. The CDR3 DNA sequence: TGTGCCACCAGCAGATCTTATCAGGGGGCTTACTCTGGCTACACCTTC.

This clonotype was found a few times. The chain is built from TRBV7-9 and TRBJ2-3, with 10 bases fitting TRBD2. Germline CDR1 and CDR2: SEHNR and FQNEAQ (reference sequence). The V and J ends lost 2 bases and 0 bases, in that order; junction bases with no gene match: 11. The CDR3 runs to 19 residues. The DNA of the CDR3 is TGTGCCAGCAGCTTAAGCCGGACTAGCGGACCACCTAGCACAGATACGCAGTATTTT. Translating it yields CASSLSRTSGPPSTDTQYF.

The chain's CDR3 is CASSNQGSYEQYF. The DNA for the CDR3 is TGTGCCAGTAGTAACCAGGGCTCCTACGAGCAGTACTTC. The rearrangement links TRBV19 to TRBJ2-7, with D maybe TRBD1 (5 bases). This CDR3 comprises 13 residues. V lost 4 bases and J 0 bases, leaving 7 bases between the germline ends. Germline V gives CDR1 LNHDA, CDR2 SQIVND (reference sequence).

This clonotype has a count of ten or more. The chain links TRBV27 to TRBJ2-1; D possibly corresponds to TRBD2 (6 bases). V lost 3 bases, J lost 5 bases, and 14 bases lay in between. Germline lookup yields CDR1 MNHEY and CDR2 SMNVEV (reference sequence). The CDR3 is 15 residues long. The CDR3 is CASSLGRESNNEQFF. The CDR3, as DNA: TGTGCCAGCAGTTTGGGGCGGGAAAGCAACAATGAGCAGTTCTTC.

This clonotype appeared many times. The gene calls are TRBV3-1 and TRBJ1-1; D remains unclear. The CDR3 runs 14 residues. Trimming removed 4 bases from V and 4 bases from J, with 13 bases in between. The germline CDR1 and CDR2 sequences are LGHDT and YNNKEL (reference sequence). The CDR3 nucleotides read TGTGCCAGCAGCCGGCCGGGAGTTGGCACTGAAGCTTTCTTT. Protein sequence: CASSRPGVGTEAFF.

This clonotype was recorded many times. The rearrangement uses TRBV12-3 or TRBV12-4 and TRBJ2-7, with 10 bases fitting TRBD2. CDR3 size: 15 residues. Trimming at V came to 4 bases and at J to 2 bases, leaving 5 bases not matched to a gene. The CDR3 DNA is TGTGCCAGCAGTTACACTAGCGGGACGACCTACGAGCAGTACTTC. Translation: CASSYTSGTTYEQYF.

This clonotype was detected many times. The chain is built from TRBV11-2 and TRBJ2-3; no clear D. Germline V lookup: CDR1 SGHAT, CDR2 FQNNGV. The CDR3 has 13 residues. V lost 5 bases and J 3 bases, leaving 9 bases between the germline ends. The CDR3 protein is CASSPPRTDTQYF. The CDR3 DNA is TGTGCCAGCAGCCCCCCCCGAACAGATACGCAGTATTTT.

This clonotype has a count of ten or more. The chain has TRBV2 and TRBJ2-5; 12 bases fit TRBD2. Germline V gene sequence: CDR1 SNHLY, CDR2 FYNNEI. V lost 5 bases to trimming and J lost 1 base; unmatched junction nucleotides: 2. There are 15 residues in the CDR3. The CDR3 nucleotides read TGTGCCAGCAGTCGACTAGCGGGAGCCCAAGAGACCCAGTACTTC. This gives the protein CASSRLAGAQETQYF.

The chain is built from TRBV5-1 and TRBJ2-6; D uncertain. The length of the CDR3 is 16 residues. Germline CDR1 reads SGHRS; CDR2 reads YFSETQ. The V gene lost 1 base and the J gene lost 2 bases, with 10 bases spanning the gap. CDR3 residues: CASSLPQPPGANVLTF. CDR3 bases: TGCGCCAGCAGCTTGCCCCAACCACCTGGGGCCAACGTCCTGACTTTC.

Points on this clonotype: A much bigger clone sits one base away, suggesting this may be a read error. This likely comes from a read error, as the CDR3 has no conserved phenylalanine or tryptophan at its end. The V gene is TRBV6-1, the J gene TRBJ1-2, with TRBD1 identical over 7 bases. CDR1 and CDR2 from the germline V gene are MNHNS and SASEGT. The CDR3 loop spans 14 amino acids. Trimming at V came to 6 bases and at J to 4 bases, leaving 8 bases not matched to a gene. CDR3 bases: TGTGCCAGCAGAGTTGCCGAGGGGGCCTATGGCTACACCCTC. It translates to CASRVAEGAYGYTL.

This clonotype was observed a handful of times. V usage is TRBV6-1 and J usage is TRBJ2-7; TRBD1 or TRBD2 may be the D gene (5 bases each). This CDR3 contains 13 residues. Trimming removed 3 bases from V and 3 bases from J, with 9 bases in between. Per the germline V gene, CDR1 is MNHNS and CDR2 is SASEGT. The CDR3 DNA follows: TGTGCCAGCAGTGAGGGGACGAACTACGAGCAGTACTTC. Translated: CASSEGTNYEQYF.

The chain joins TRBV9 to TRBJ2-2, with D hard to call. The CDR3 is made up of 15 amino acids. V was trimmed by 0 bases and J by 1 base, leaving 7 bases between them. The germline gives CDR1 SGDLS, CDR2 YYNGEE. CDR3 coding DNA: TGTGCCAGCAGCGTAGGACGGCTGAACACCGGGGAGCTGTTTTTT. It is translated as CASSVGRLNTGELFF.

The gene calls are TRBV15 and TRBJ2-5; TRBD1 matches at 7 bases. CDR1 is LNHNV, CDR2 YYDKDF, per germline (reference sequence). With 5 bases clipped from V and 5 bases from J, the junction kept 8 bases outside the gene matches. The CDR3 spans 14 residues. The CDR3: CATSGRQGLETQYF. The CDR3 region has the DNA TGTGCCACCAGCGGGAGACAGGGCTTGGAGACCCAGTACTTC.

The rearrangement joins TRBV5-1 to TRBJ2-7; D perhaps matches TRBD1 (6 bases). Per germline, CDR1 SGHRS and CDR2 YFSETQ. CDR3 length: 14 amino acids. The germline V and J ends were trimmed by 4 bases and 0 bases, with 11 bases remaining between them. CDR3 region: CASSTQGGSYEQYF. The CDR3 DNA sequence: TGCGCCAGCAGCACACAAGGGGGCTCCTACGAGCAGTACTTC.

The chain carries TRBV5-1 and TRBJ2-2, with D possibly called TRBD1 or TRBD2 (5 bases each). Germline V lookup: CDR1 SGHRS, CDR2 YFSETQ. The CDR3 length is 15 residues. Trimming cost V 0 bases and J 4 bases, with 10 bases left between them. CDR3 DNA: TGCGCCAGCAGCTTGGAAGGGACGGGCACCGGGGAGCTGTTTTTT. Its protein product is CASSLEGTGTGELFF. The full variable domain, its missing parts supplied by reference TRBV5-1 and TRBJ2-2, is KAGVTQTPRYLIKTRGQQVTLSCSPISGHRSVSWYQQTPGQGLQFLFEYFSETQRNKGNFPGRFSGRQFSNSRSEMNVSTLELGDSALYLCASSLEGTGTGELFFGEGSRLTVL.

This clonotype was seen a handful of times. The CDR3 DNA reads as TGTGCCAGCGGAGGACAGGGATTAACTGAAGCTTTCTTT. Translation: CASGGQGLTEAFF. The chain has TRBV27 and TRBJ1-1; the match to TRBD1 covers 8 bases. The junction had 7 bases not matched to a gene; V was cut back by 8 bases and J by 5 bases. The length of the CDR3 is 13 residues. Germline CDR1 reads MNHEY; CDR2 reads SMNVEV (reference sequence).

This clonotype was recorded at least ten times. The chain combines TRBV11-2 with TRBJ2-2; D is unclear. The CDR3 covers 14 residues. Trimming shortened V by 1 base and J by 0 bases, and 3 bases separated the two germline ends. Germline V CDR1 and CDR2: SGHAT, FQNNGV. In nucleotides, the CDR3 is TGTGCCAGCAGCTTAGCCACGAACACCGGGGAGCTGTTTTTT. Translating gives CASSLATNTGELFF.

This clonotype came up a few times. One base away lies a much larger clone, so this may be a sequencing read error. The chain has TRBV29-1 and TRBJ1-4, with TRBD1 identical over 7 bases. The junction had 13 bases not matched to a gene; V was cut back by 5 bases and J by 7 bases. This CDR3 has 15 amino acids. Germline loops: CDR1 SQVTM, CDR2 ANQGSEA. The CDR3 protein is CSVHTTGDSGEKLFF. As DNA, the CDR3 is TGCAGCGTTCACACCACAGGGGACAGTGGTGAAAAACTGTTTTTT.

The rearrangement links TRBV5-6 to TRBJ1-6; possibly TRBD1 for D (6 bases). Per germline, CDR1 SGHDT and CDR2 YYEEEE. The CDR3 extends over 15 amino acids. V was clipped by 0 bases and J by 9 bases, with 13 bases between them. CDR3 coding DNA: TGTGCCAGCAGCTTGGAACAGGGAGTGCGTTCACCCCTCCACTTT. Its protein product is CASSLEQGVRSPLHF.

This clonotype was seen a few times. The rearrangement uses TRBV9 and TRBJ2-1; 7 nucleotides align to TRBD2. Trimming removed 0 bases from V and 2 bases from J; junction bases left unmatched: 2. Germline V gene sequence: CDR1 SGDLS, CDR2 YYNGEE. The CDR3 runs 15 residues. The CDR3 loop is CASSVGAGAYNEQFF. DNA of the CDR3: TGTGCCAGCAGCGTAGGCGCGGGGGCCTACAATGAGCAGTTCTTC.

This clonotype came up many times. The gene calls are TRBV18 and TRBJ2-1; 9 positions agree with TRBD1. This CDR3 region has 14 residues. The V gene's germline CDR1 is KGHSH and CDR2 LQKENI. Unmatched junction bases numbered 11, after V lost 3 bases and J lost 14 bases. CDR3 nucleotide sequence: TGTGCCAGCTCACCGAGGACAGGGGCACCCCGGGAGTTCTTC. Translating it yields CASSPRTGAPREFF.

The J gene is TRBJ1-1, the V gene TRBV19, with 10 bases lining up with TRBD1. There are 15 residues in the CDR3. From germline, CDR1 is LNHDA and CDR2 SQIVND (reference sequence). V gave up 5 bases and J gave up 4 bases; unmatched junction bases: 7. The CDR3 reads CASSRSGTGVTEAFF. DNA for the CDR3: TGTGCCAGTAGTCGGTCCGGGACAGGGGTCACTGAAGCTTTCTTT.

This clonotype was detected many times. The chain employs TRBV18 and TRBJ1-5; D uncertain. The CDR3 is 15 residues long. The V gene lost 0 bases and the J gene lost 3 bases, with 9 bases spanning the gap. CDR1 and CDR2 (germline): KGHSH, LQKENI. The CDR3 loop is CASSPPNSPNQPQHF. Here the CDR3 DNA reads TGTGCCAGCTCACCACCGAACAGCCCCAATCAGCCCCAGCATTTT.

CDR3 residues: CASSGIQEYNEQFF. The CDR3 nucleotides read TGCGCCAGCAGCGGAATACAAGAATACAATGAGCAGTTCTTC. The chain employs TRBV5-1 and TRBJ2-1; no reliable D call. The CDR3 consists of 14 residues. CDR1 SGHRS and CDR2 YFSETQ come from the germline V gene. V dropped 4 bases and J dropped 4 bases, with 12 bases sitting between them.

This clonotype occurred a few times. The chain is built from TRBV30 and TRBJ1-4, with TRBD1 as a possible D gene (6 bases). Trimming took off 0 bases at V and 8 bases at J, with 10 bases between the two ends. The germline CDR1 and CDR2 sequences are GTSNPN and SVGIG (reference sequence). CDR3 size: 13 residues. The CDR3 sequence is CAWSVQGGEKLFF. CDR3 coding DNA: TGTGCCTGGAGTGTACAGGGAGGGGAAAAACTGTTTTTT. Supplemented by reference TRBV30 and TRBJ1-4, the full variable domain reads SQTIHQWPATLVQPVGSPLSLECTVEGTSNPNLYWYRQAAGRGLQLLFYSVGIGQISSEVPQNLSASRPQDRQFILSSKKLLLSDSGFYLCAWSVQGGEKLFFGSGTQLSVL.

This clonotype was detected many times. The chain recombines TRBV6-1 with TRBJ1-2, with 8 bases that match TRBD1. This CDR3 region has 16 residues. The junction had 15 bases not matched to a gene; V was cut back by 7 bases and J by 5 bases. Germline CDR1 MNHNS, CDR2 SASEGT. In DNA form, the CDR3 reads TGTGCCAGCACCCGAGGACTAGACAGGGGACGGTATGGCTACACCTTC. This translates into CASTRGLDRGRYGYTF.

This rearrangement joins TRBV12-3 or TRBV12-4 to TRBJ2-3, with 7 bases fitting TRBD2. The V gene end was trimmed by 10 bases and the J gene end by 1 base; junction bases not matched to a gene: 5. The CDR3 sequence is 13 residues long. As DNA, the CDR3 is TGTGCCACCTGGGGGGGGGGCACAGATACGCAGTATTTT. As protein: CATWGGGTDTQYF.

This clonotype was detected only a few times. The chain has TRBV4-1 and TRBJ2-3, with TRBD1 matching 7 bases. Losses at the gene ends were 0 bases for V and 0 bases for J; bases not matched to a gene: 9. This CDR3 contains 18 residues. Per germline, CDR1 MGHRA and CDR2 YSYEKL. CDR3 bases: TGCGCCAGCAGCCAAGATCCCTACAGGGGAACTAGCACAGATACGCAGTATTTT. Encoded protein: CASSQDPYRGTSTDTQYF.

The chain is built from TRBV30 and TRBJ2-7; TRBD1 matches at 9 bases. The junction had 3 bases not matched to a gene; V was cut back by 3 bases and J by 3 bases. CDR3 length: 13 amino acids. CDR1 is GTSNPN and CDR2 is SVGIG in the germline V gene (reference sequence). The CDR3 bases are TGTGCCTGGAGACCGGACAGGGGCTACGAGCAGTACTTC. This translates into CAWRPDRGYEQYF.